Each of the 10 T cell receptor beta chains below was sequenced from the same sample in a study of identical twins. Each CDR3 protein gets one entry after TCRdb re-called the 5' RACE reads with MiXCR. This table holds 15,000 to 20,000 distinct CDR3 sequences, about two thirds found once. Sequencing used memory (CD45RO+) T cells sorted from blood. The receptors were gathered from a young woman in good health. This table probably holds off-target reads from a library built for another chain.

This clonotype was detected only a few times. The CDR3 DNA is TGTGCCAGCAGCTTGAGCTCCTACGAGCAGTACTTC. Translating it yields CASSLSSYEQYF. This chain links TRBV5-6 with TRBJ2-7; D is unclear. Trimming took off 1 base at V and 0 bases at J, with 2 bases between the two ends. CDR3 length: 12 residues. Germline V CDR1 and CDR2: SGHDT, YYEEEE.

The chain is built from TRBV20-1 and TRBJ2-1; D tentatively reads TRBD1 or TRBD2 (5 bases each). The germline gives CDR1 DFQATT, CDR2 SNEGSKA (reference sequence). The length of the CDR3 is 15 residues. V lost 6 bases and J 8 bases, leaving 23 bases between the germline ends. In DNA, the CDR3 is TGCAGTGCCCCTCTGGTTAGTGGGGCCGGGGATGAGCAGTTCTTC. This sequence encodes CSAPLVSGAGDEQFF.

To note about this clonotype: At one of its ends the junction is not consistent with the germline gene, which may arise from a read error. The V call is TRBV5-1, the J call TRBJ2-7, with 14 bases aligning to TRBD2. The germline CDR1 and CDR2 sequences are SGHRS and YFSETQ. This CDR3 spans 17 amino acids. The CDR3 bases are TGCGTCAGCAGCCTGGGACTAGCGGGAGAGTTCCGGGACGAGCAGTACTTC. Translation: CVSSLGLAGEFRDEQYF.

This chain connects TRBV6-1 to TRBJ2-5, with 7 nucleotides matching TRBD2. In germline, CDR1 is MNHNS, CDR2 SASEGT. This CDR3 is 13 amino acids long. V was pared by 5 bases and J by 3 bases, with 3 bases of the junction left unmatched. The CDR3 loop reads CASSPSGKETQYF. As DNA, the CDR3 is TGTGCCAGCAGTCCTAGCGGAAAAGAGACCCAGTACTTC.

This clonotype was recorded a few times. In DNA form, the CDR3 reads TGCGCCAGCAGCCCGACTAGCGGGCTTTACAATGAGCAGTTCTTC. This sequence encodes CASSPTSGLYNEQFF. V and J are TRBV23-1 and TRBJ2-1, with 10 positions matching TRBD2. TRBV23-1 is known as an ORF, though its function is uncertain. Germline trimming cut 6 bases from V and 4 bases from J; bases unmatched to any gene: 6. The CDR3 is made up of 15 amino acids.

This clonotype was recorded a few times. The chain employs TRBV2 and TRBJ2-3; D possibly corresponds to TRBD1 (5 bases). This CDR3 is 15 amino acids long. Germline CDR1 reads SNHLY; CDR2 reads FYNNEI. Between the trimmed V and J ends, which lost 4 bases and 5 bases, there was a span of 16 bases. The CDR3 spells CASSARTARGDTQYF. The CDR3 bases are TGTGCCAGCAGTGCCCGGACGGCAAGGGGAGATACGCAGTATTTT.

The chain combines TRBV7-2 with TRBJ1-1, with a weak D call TRBD1 (5 bases). This CDR3 has 14 amino acids. Germline CDR1 is SGHTA and CDR2 is FQGNSA. V lost 1 base to trimming and J lost 3 bases, with 9 bases between them. The CDR3 sequence: CASSLGGRDTEAFF. CDR3 DNA: TGTGCCAGCAGCTTAGGTGGCAGGGACACTGAAGCTTTCTTT. The variable domain in full, with the rest retrieved from reference TRBV7-2 and TRBJ1-1, is GAGVSQSPSNKVTEKGKDVELRCDPISGHTALYWYRQSLGQGLEFLIYFQGNSAPDKSGLPSDRFSAERTGGSVSTLTIQRTQQEDSAVYLCASSLGGRDTEAFFGQGTRLTVV.

The V call is TRBV7-3, the J call TRBJ2-5; D not resolved. The CDR3 extends over 14 amino acids. V lost 0 bases and J 1 base, leaving 6 bases between the germline ends. CDR1 and CDR2 from the germline V gene are SGHTA and FQGTGA. The CDR3 DNA is TGTGCCAGCAGCTTAACGGGCAGCCAAGAGACCCAGTACTTC. Translating it yields CASSLTGSQETQYF.

The chain couples TRBV9 to TRBJ2-1; D unresolved. The germline CDR1 and CDR2 sequences are SGDLS and YYNGEE. The germline V and J ends were trimmed by 1 base and 6 bases, with 11 bases remaining between them. This CDR3 contains 14 residues. The chain's CDR3 is CASSVRYESNEQFF. CDR3 DNA: TGTGCCAGCAGCGTACGATATGAGTCCAATGAGCAGTTCTTC.

The gene calls are TRBV24-1 and TRBJ2-1; 8 bases agree with TRBD2. This CDR3 is 15 amino acids long. Trimming at V came to 1 base and at J to 8 bases, leaving 6 bases not matched to a gene. CDR1 is KGHDR and CDR2 is SFDVKD in the germline V gene. The CDR3 reads CATSDLREGLHEQFF. CDR3 sequence (DNA): TGTGCCACCAGTGATTTACGGGAGGGCCTTCATGAGCAGTTCTTC.